These T cell receptor beta chains were read from a single sample in a study of blood T cell repertoires in COVID-19. TCRdb's table, derived via immunoSEQ multiplex PCR, lists solely in-frame clones and lacks some. This table holds 200,000 to 250,000 clones, around 84% found once. The sample taken for sequencing was peripheral blood. Receptors were obtained from a young man with active or convalescent COVID-19. Both conserved end residues are trimmed from each CDR3. D genes are given only for firm matches.

>TRBD2|TRBJ2-5|TRBV3-1/TRBV3-2
ASSGTSGQETQY
>TRBD1|TRBJ2-2|TRBV7-6
ASSLSDRWSTGELF
>-|TRBJ2-7|TRBV4-2
ASSQVLRGSGYEQY
>-|TRBJ2-7|TRBV7-9
ASSSGVPTTYEQY
>TRBD1|TRBJ1-1|TRBV5-1
ASSLDGQGNTEAF
>TRBD2|TRBJ2-3|TRBV28
ASSSASGSPDTQY
>TRBD1|TRBJ2-1|TRBV7-3
ASSVGQGIPYEQF
>TRBD1|TRBJ1-6|TRBV19
ASSPRTGGAGSPLH
>-|TRBJ2-2|TRBV21-1
ASKTGRQSYGELF
>-|TRBJ1-5|TRBV19
ASSIEAGRQPQH
>-|TRBJ1-1|TRBV4-1
ASSQGDFRESGGEAF
>-|TRBJ2-7|TRBV29-1
SVQPAGLGYEQY
>-|TRBJ1-5|TRBV7-9
ASSFGGLGNQPQH
>-|TRBJ1-2|TRBV19
ASSIRAGDYGYT
>-|TRBJ1-6|TRBV5-1
ASSLEQTSNSPLH
>TRBD1|TRBJ1-1|TRBV27
ASSSTGGGGEAF
>-|TRBJ2-2|TRBV5-6
ASSSTGRTGELF
>-|TRBJ1-1|TRBV4-1
ASSPVTGGTEAF
>TRBD2|TRBJ2-2|TRBV7-3
ASSPRWAGAPGELF
>TRBD1|TRBJ1-6|TRBV19
ASSSRQGTPLH
>TRBD2|TRBJ2-1|TRBV11-2
ASSFSGLVNNEQF
>TRBD1|TRBJ2-7|TRBV30
AWEDREEGYEQY
>-|TRBJ1-6|TRBV5-4
ASSLPGDLNSPLH
>-|TRBJ1-2|TRBV7-9
ASSLKGGAGYT
>-|TRBJ2-7|TRBV7-8
ASSLAHSGPYEQY
>-|TRBJ1-4|TRBV6-6
ASSLGATNEKLF
>TRBD1|TRBJ2-5|TRBV19
ASSGNRGETQY
>-|TRBJ1-6|TRBV3-1/TRBV3-2
ASSLKQERELPGSPLH
>TRBD2|TRBJ2-1|TRBV30
AWGTSGRAGSYNEQF
>-|TRBJ2-7|TRBV6-2/TRBV6-3
ASTPRGSSYEQY
>TRBD2|TRBJ2-1|TRBV6-2/TRBV6-3
ASSDGLAGVRNEQF